This T cell receptor (beta chain) was identified during a study of cytomegalovirus exposure and HLA in healthy donors (dated by TCRdb to about 2017). With respect to the entire study: According to an earlier analysis of a few hundred of the donors, some 170 million T cells yielded 90 million to 140 million unique TCR beta sequences and about 300 Gb of sequence data. In addition to the first cohort of around 670 subjects, a separate validation cohort of approximately 130 different subjects was used. Several DR-DQ haplotypes were treated as single units for association and clustering because of strong linkage in the cohort. Of the roughly 400 genotyped donors, approximately 82% fell in the genetic ancestry cluster associated with self-reported Caucasian donors. The T cell repertoires of 550 to 850 subjects were profiled by immunosequencing and related to cytomegalovirus serostatus. Donor age, sex, ethnicity and CMV serostatus were collected together with the repertoire data. A later analysis re-examined previously published TCR beta repertoires from just over 650 donors and added high-resolution HLA genotyping to investigate patterns of TCR occurrence. Both class I and class II loci were covered by HLA typing, at four-digit resolution. Genome-wide SNP genotypes for about 55% of the 666 donors were used in a later genetic analysis, which treated that subset as a discovery cohort. In an earlier analysis of several hundred of the donors, high-throughput TCR beta sequencing was used to judge whether each TCR beta V gene segment behaved as functional or pseudogenic. Typing coverage varied by locus: 629-630 donors for A, B, C, DRB1 and DQB1; some 520 for DQA1; about 590 for DPA1; roughly 450 for DPB1. In the later analysis, no new phenotypic data were used to find candidate immune exposures; instead, reliance was placed on TCR beta sequences and their occurrence across donors. To predict cytomegalovirus infection status, the study combined high-throughput TCR immunosequencing, statistical association of individual TCRs with disease status, and machine learning. Among around 400 genotyped donors of the cohort, an average of roughly 230,000 unique TCR beta nucleotide sequences was sequenced per donor, of which 15% to 20% were non-productive. All discovery cohort repertoires had been generated using a single sequencing platform. The study aimed to test whether cataloging public T cell receptors could reveal signatures of past pathogen exposure. Around 330 gigabases of sequencing data and 70 million to 100 million unique TCR sequences made up an early release that covered fewer than 650 HLA-typed donors. Results and caveats for the whole study, not just this receptor: At a false discovery rate of 0.05, a later analysis linked approximately 18,000 TCR beta sequences to specific HLA alleles. Because HLA typing was missing for some donors at each locus, association tests included only the typed subset. The classifier was reported to diagnose cytomegalovirus status with high specificity and sensitivity in both the original and validation cohorts. In a later analysis, several top co-occurrence clusters were reported to appear linked to parvovirus B19, influenza, CMV and Epstein-Barr virus. A further reported finding was that TCR beta sequences accurately predicted the HLA-A and HLA-B alleles for most subjects in the first cohort. The only immune exposure information available for the cohort was CMV serostatus. Linkage disequilibrium might explain the correlated functional status among segregating V segments, but an unknown experimental factor could not be excluded. Across donors, most TCR sequences were observed very rarely, whereas some public TCRs were present in many individuals. In a later genetic analysis, fewer N-insertions in productive TCRs were reported among donors in an Asian-associated ancestry cluster than the approximately 630-donor mean. A cluster of highly shared sequence variants was judged likely to be a technical artifact of the sequencing pipeline. Strong co-occurrence of HLA alleles, especially DR and DQ, made assigning TCR associations to individual alleles difficult. Roughly 15 rarely observed V segments, including chromosome 9 orphons, were excluded from the earlier analysis of some 590 of the donors because counts were too low. The authors suggested that the approach could potentially be extended to other disease states and immunological phenotypes. In a later analysis, the rate of TCR association differed among HLA loci, with DRB1 alleles having the most associated TCRs and HLA-C alleles having the fewest. An association between a missense DCLRE1C variant and V-gene and J-gene trimming of TCR beta chains was found in a later genetic analysis and replicated in an independent cohort. In vitro tests confirmed that a few of the cytomegalovirus-associated TCR beta chains recognize cytomegalovirus antigens. Only TCR beta chains were sequenced in this cohort, and the absence of alpha or paired-chain data limited detectable features. According to a later analysis, most CMV-associated TCR beta chains appeared to be HLA-restricted, and the HLA associations seemed to be driven largely by CMV exposure. An earlier analysis of roughly 570 of the donors showed that most TCR beta V segments appeared in productive rearrangements either about 87% or about 30% of the time, which broadly matched IMGT annotations. In a later analysis, HLA-associated TCR beta chains showed more clonal expansion and lower generation probabilities than non-associated chains that were equally common. Some IMGT-functional V segments, including TRBV6-2 and TRBV6-3, could not be told apart with the 87-base-pair reads, so those segments were excluded. A total of fewer than 200 TCR beta chains were listed by the study as associated with cytomegalovirus. The presence/absence analyses assumed that sequencing depth was roughly uniform across donors, and that assumption may not be true.

This clone was seen only once. The antigen it binds to is not known. The input lacks base qualities; no much larger clone sits a single base away. Library method: the immunoSEQ multiplex PCR assay. A mixture of 60 forward primers for TCR Vbeta segments and 13 reverse primers for TCR Jbeta segments was used in the multiplex PCR. The CDR3 region of rearranged TCR beta genes was amplified from genomic DNA with a multiplex PCR assay. Amplified TCR beta libraries were sequenced as 87-base-pair reads on the Illumina HiSeq System. Per the authors' processing: In a later analysis, tens of millions of unique TCR beta chains were counted across the 666 repertoires, and roughly 10 million of these chains were shared by at least two donors. Raw reads were error-corrected and collapsed into unique sequences by a nearest-neighbor algorithm in which closely related sequences were merged to remove PCR and sequencing errors. CDR3 sequences were aligned to IMGT reference sequences to assign V, D and J gene segments. For a sequence to be retained, a match of at least six nucleotides to both a V gene segment and a J gene segment was required. Rearrangements were classified as productive when the CDR3 lacked stop codons and remained in frame with V and J, and all other rearrangements were classified as non-productive. Following IMGT convention, CDR3 was defined as the stretch from the second conserved V-encoded cysteine up to the conserved J-encoded phenylalanine. The earlier analysis of 500 to 650 of the donors excluded any sequence lacking an unambiguous match to a single V gene segment. An earlier analysis of 450 to 650 of the donors called V segments functional above 56.7% productive rearrangements and segregating when the between-donor standard deviation exceeded 5%. To diagnose cytomegalovirus status from the catalog of TCR beta chain sequences, a statistical classification framework was built. In a later analysis, V and J genes were assigned by comparing TCR nucleotide sequences against IMGT/GENE-DB human TR gene sequences. Using the TCRdist pipeline, a later analysis assigned CDR3 sequences along with most-parsimonious VDJ recombination scenarios. In a later analysis, every TCR beta chain was defined by the combination of its CDR3 amino acid sequence and its V-gene family, and reads without a unique V-gene family were dropped. In a later analysis, 450 to 600 highly shared, low-generation-probability nucleotide sequences were removed to address suspected cross-contamination and a sequencing artifact. A later analysis calculated a clonal expansion index for each public chain from normalized within-repertoire ranks of inferred template counts. In a later analysis, generation probabilities were computed with a VDJ recombination model fitted to out-of-frame rearrangements, and the resulting probabilities were checked against IGoR. In a later analysis, hypergeometric tests were used to score TCR-TCR, TCR-HLA and TCR-CMV co-occurrence, with a repertoire-size bias correction applied to TCR pairs. A later analysis estimated false discovery rates by permuting HLA or CMV assignments 20 times. A later analysis grouped co-occurring TCRs with DBSCAN, adding TCRdist sequence similarity when clustering within HLA-allele-positive subsets. Co-occurrence clustering excluded repertoires with fewer than 30,000 or more than 120,000 public chains, plus five with anomalous nucleotide sharing. TCRdb re-hosts the immuneACCESS table, in-frame sequences only. Its copies lack some clones; in the studies checked, an unresolved V gene accounts for under half of them, and the cause for the rest is not known. V, J and clone size are those of that table, while D and trimming were read from the DNA. The sample table records 220,000 or so clones; around 80% of these occur just once. Of the sample, approximately 3.8% falls within the top ten clones.

V loses 4 bases of germline sequence and J loses 2 bases, and the interval between the two ends is 9 bases. Based on the germline V gene (reference sequence), the CDR1 and CDR2 sequences are LNHDA and SQIVND. Inclusive of the bounding cysteine and phenylalanine, the CDR3 is 13 residues long. Only the CDR3 DNA is retained, 39 bases long and in frame from the first base. The cohort comprised some 730 healthy bone marrow donors. At the time of sampling, all cohort members were nominally healthy, though unrecorded immune exposures were likely present. The donor tested CMV seronegative and was one of the 352 seronegative cohort members. A peripheral blood sample was provided by each donor, and peripheral blood mononuclear cells were used for TCR beta sequencing. Genomic DNA was extracted from the blood cell samples with the Qiagen DNeasy Blood Extraction Kit.

The chain is encoded by TRBV19 joined to TRBJ2-7, and possibly TRBD2, on 6 matching bases. This TCR was recovered from a male donor in good health and CMV-seronegative. Specimen: PBMCs. CDR3 sequence: CASSRGGPYEQYF. Read as DNA, the sequence is TGTGCCAGTAGTAGGGGAGGACCCTACGAGCAGTACTTC. Outside the CDR3, residues come from the reference TRBV19 and TRBJ2-7 proteins, so the full variable domain is: DGGITQSPKYLFRKEGQNVTLSCEQNLNHDAMYWYRQDPGQGLRLIYYSQIVNDFQKGDIAEGYSVSREKKESFPLTVTSAQKNPTAFYLCASSRGGPYEQYFGPGTRLTVT.